The TCR beta chain described here comes from a study of response to subunit inactivated influenza vaccine. Study-wide results and caveats: Only a handful of new T cells, the authors suggested, are recruited with each seasonal influenza vaccination.

This clonotype was counted between two and nine times. Its antigen is unknown. MiXCR was run by TCRdb on the RT-PCR reads, yielding one entry per CDR3 protein. Among around 790,000 distinct CDR3 sequences listed, over 20% were seen once. Germline lookup yields CDR1 SGHRS and CDR2 YFSETQ. The CDR3 runs to 14 residues. Trimming shortened V by 0 bases and J by 6 bases, and 10 bases separated the two germline ends. The origin of this receptor is a man aged 50 to 60 who received an inactivated influenza vaccine. Here the sequenced sample was PBMCs from blood, taken 5 to 6 days after vaccination. V gene TRBV5-1 combines with J gene TRBJ2-1; no clear D gene. In nucleotides, the CDR3 is TGCGCCAGCAGCTTGGCCCTCCTTCCCAATGAGCAGTTCTTC. As protein: CASSLALLPNEQFF.